The rows below give T cell receptor beta chains drawn from one sample of a study of blood T cells in healthy people across ages. TCRdb ran MiXCR on the 5' RACE reads and lists one entry per CDR3 protein. The data hold about 1.6 million distinct CDR3 sequences, with about 31% observed a single time. Sequenced: blood. The receptors originated from a woman aged 25 to 45 in good health. Each CDR3 is given with its conserved first and last residue. The D gene is left open where the match is weak. Size is stated for part of the rows, as once, few or many counts, or as a class when the clone is expanded.

V	J	D	size	DNA	CDR3
TRBV11-2	TRBJ2-1	TRBD2	.	TGTGCCAGCAGCTTCCAAGCGGGAAAATACAATGAGCAGTTCTTC	CASSFQAGKYNEQFF
TRBV20-1	TRBJ2-1	.	many	TGCAGTGCCCCATCGGTCTACAATGAGCAGTTCTTC	CSAPSVYNEQFF
TRBV10-1	TRBJ2-2	.	.	TGCGCCAGCAGTGAGGTTCGATACTCCGGGGAGCTGTTTTTT	CASSEVRYSGELFF
TRBV20-1	TRBJ2-3	.	.	TGCAGTGCTAGTCCAGGGGATTTAGTGGATACGCAGTATTTT	CSASPGDLVDTQYF
TRBV9	TRBJ2-7	TRBD1	many	TGTGCCAGCAGTGTTGGGACAGGGCCCTACGAGCAGTACTTC	CASSVGTGPYEQYF
TRBV6-1	TRBJ1-5	TRBD1	.	TGTGCCAGCAGTCCGGGACAGGGAACCGATAGCAATCAGCCCCAGCATTTT	CASSPGQGTDSNQPQHF
TRBV5-1	TRBJ2-7	.	.	TGCGCCAGCAGCTTGTTTTACGGGAGAGACTACGAGCAGTACTTC	CASSLFYGRDYEQYF
TRBV4-1	TRBJ2-2	.	.	TGCGCCAGCAGCCAAGGCCCATACACAGCGAACACCGGGGAGCTGTTTTTT	CASSQGPYTANTGELFF
TRBV6-4	TRBJ2-3	.	.	TGTGCCAGCAGTGACGGGTCCTACACAGATACGCAGTATTTT	CASSDGSYTDTQYF
TRBV9	TRBJ2-1	TRBD2	.	TGTGCCAGCAGCGGCTTAGCGGGAGGGGTTTTTGACAATGAGCAGTTCTTC	CASSGLAGGVFDNEQFF
TRBV6-6	TRBJ1-2	.	once	TGTGCCAGCAGTTACGACGGGGCCCGCGGCTACACCTTC	CASSYDGARGYTF
TRBV20-1	TRBJ2-5	TRBD1	.	TGCAGTGCTAGAGGCGAGGGGGCTGAGACCCAGTACTTC	CSARGEGAETQYF
TRBV20-1	TRBJ2-1	TRBD1	.	TGCAGTGCTAGAGTGACAGGGGGGAGGGGGGGCTCCTACAATGAGCAGTTCTTC	CSARVTGGRGGSYNEQFF
TRBV20-1	TRBJ1-5	.	few	TGCAGTGCTATAAGTTATAGCAATCAGCCCCAGCATTTT	CSAISYSNQPQHF
TRBV30	TRBJ1-1	.	once	TGTGCCTCAGGGAGACAGTCGGGCACTGAAGCTTTCTTT	CASGRQSGTEAFF